The T cell receptor beta chain described here comes from a study of metastatic and nonmetastatic thyroid tumors (dated by TCRdb to the early 2020s). Regarding the complete study: For patients with malignant and with benign thyroid disease, the researchers compared repertoires between peripheral blood samples and tumor or nodule tissue samples. Overall study results and their limits: In both blood and tumor samples, TCR beta diversity was reported to be significantly higher in malignant tumors than in benign nodules.

Library creation used PCR. Sequencing used an Illumina HiSeq 4000. High-throughput sequencing was used to profile the TCR beta-chain CDR3 region of each patient. Per the original workflow: A classifier to discriminate distant-metastatic papillary thyroid cancer patients was built from CDR3 differences across clinicopathological groups. Repertoire diversity was assessed with the Shannon index, and tumor-blood repertoire similarity with the Morisita-Horn index. TCRdb trimmed the raw reads at Q25, called clones with MiXCR and kept productive beta chains. The V and J calls and clone size are TCRdb's, not the authors'. The sample table records fewer than 25,000 clones; about 10% of these occur just once. The biggest ten clones account for about 7.3% of the sample. Before undergoing thyroid surgery, none of the patients had been given any kind of treatment. Patient clinical samples collected from the early 2010s to the late 2010s were retrospectively analysed using T-cell receptor beta sequencing.

Trimming takes 3 bases from V and 0 bases from J, and the germline ends sit 15 bases apart. Via the germline V gene, CDR1 is SNHLY and CDR2 FYNNEI. Counted from cysteine to phenylalanine, this CDR3 has 18 amino acids. Only the CDR3 region is kept as DNA, spanning 54 bases read in frame from base 1. This clone was counted many times. This receptor's antigen is unknown. It has no much larger one-base neighbor in the sample; base qualities were not kept. Sequenced sample: blood. This receptor was obtained from a female donor with papillary thyroid cancer or a benign thyroid nodule (not recorded which). Some clones in this sample may be carry-over from other donors' samples. The sequence joins TRBV2 to TRBJ1-6; the D gene is possibly TRBD1, with 6 bases matching. The DNA sequence reads TGTGCCAGCAGTGATAAAGGGGGGCGGAGCTCCTATAATTCACCCCTCCACTTT. Translation gives CASSDKGGRSSYNSPLHF. The reference TRBV2 and TRBJ1-6 proteins fill in what lies around the CDR3, so the full variable domain reads EPEVTQTPSHQVTQMGQEVILRCVPISNHLYFYWYRQILGQKVEFLVSFYNNEISEKSEIFDDQFSVERPDGSNFTLKIRSTKLEDSAMYFCASSDKGGRSSYNSPLHFGNGTRLTVT.